The present T cell receptor (beta chain) was sequenced within a study of T-cell reconstitution after alpha-beta-depleted transplantation in children. Germline V CDR1 and CDR2: DFQATT, SNEGSKA (reference sequence). This CDR3 is 14 amino acids long. Trimming shortened V by 0 bases and J by 2 bases, and 10 bases separated the two germline ends. This clonotype was seen a handful of times. As it was prepared, the TCRbeta library received unique molecular identifiers. One entry per CDR3 protein, called by TCRdb with MiXCR from the PCR reads. The profile shows hundreds of thousands of distinct CDR3 sequences, roughly 15% of them singletons.

This sample comprised PBMCs from the stem cell graft donor, obtained from the stem cell graft. The rearrangement uses TRBV20-1 and TRBJ2-5; no firm D call. This TCR derives from a human donor who donated a stem cell graft to a child with acute myeloid leukemia. The CDR3 DNA sequence: TGCAGTGCTAGAGATAGCTGGGGACAAGAGACCCAGTACTTC. Amino acids: CSARDSWGQETQYF.